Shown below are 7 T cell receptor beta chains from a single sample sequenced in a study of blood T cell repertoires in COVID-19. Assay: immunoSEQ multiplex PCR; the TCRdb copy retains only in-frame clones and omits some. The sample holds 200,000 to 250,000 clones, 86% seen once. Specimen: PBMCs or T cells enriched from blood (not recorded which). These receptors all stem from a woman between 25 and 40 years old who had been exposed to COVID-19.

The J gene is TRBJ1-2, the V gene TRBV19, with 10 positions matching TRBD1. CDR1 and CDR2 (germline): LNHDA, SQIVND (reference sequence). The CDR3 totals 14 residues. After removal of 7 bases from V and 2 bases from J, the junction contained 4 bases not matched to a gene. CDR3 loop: CASTETGGNYGYTF. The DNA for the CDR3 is TGTGCCAGTACCGAGACAGGGGGCAACTATGGCTACACCTTC.

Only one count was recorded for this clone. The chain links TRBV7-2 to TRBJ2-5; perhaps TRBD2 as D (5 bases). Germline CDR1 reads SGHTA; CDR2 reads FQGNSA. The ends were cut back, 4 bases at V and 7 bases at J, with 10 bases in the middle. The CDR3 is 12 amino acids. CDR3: CASSSRGGTQYF. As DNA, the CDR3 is TGTGCCAGCAGCTCCCGCGGAGGGACCCAGTACTTC.

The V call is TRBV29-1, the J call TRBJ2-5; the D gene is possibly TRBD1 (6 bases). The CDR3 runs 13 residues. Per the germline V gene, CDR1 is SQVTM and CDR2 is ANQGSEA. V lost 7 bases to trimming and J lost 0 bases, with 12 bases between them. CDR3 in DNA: TGCAGCGCCATAGGGGGAAACCAAGAGACCCAGTACTTC. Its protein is CSAIGGNQETQYF.

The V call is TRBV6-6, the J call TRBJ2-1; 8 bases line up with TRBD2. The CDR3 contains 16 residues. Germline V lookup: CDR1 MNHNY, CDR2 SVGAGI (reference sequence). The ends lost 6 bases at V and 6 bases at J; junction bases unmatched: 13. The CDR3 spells CASSKETGGPFNEQFF. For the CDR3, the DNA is TGTGCCAGCAGCAAAGAAACGGGGGGGCCTTTCAATGAGCAGTTCTTC.

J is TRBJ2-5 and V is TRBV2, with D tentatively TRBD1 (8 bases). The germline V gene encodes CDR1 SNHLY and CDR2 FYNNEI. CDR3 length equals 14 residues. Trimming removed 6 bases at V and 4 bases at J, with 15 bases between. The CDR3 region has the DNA TGTGCCAGCAGCCTACAGGGGGGGGTAGAGACCCAGTACTTC. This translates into CASSLQGGVETQYF.

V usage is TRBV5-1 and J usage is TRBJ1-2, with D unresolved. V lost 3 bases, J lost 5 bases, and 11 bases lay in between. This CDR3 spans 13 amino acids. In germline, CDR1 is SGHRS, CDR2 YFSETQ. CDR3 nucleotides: TGCGCCAGCAGCTCCGCTGGGGAGTATGGCTACACCTTC. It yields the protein CASSSAGEYGYTF.

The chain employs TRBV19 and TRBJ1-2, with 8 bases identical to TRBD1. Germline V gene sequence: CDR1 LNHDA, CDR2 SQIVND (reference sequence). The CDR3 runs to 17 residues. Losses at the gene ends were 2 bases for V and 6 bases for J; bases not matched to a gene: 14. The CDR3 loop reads CASSIFGQGALGDGYTF. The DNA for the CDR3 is TGTGCCAGTAGTATATTCGGCCAGGGGGCGCTGGGGGATGGCTACACCTTC. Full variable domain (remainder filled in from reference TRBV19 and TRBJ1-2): DGGITQSPKYLFRKEGQNVTLSCEQNLNHDAMYWYRQDPGQGLRLIYYSQIVNDFQKGDIAEGYSVSREKKESFPLTVTSAQKNPTAFYLCASSIFGQGALGDGYTFGSGTRLTVV.